These 6 T cell receptor beta chains were all obtained from the same sample, sequenced in a study of PD-L1 blockade in urothelial cancer. The sample's time point: pretreatment peripheral blood. Clones were sequenced by immunoSEQ multiplex PCR, and TCRdb holds only the in-frame ones, with some missing. The sample holds 80,000 to 90,000 clones; approximately 87% are singletons and the top ten take roughly 14%. The sequencing used PBMCs, collected around atezolizumab (anti-PD-L1) treatment. These receptors originate from a man aged 60-69 years with urothelial cancer.

The chain uses TRBV18 and TRBJ2-7; TRBD1 matches at 7 bases. The CDR3 totals 14 residues. V shed 6 bases, J shed 0 bases, and the junction held 5 bases outside the gene matches. Germline V lookup: CDR1 KGHSH, CDR2 LQKENI. CDR3: CASSDRSSSYEQYF. The CDR3 bases are TGTGCCAGCTCGGACAGGTCAAGCTCCTACGAGCAGTACTTC.

This chain uses TRBV13 with TRBJ2-7; 7 positions agree with TRBD2. Germline V gives CDR1 PRHDT, CDR2 FYEKMQ (reference sequence). Trimming took 5 bases from V and 3 from J; bases not matched to a gene: 7. The CDR3 is made up of 14 amino acids. The CDR3 loop reads CASSLGRTNYEQYF. Written as DNA, the CDR3 is TGTGCCAGCAGCCTCGGGAGGACCAACTACGAGCAGTACTTC. The full variable domain, rest sourced from reference TRBV13 and TRBJ2-7, is AAGVIQSPRHLIKEKRETATLKCYPIPRHDTVYWYQQGPGQDPQFLISFYEKMQSDKGSIPDRFSAQQFSDYHSELNMSSLELGDSALYFCASSLGRTNYEQYFGPGTRLTVT.

This clone was detected many times. This chain joins TRBV4-1 and TRBJ2-7, with 8 bases that match TRBD1. The CDR3 spans 15 residues. The germline CDR1 and CDR2 sequences are MGHRA and YSYEKL. The V and J ends lost 0 bases and 6 bases, in that order; junction bases with no gene match: 7. This CDR3 is CASSQEVTGDVEQYF. The CDR3 DNA follows: TGCGCCAGCAGCCAAGAGGTGACAGGGGATGTCGAGCAGTACTTC.

The genes are TRBV19 and TRBJ1-6; the D is unclear. CDR1 and CDR2 from the germline V gene are LNHDA and SQIVND (reference sequence). Trimming left V 5 bases short and J 10 bases short, with 15 bases between. The CDR3 consists of 14 residues. The CDR3 sequence is CASSPVLRESPLHF. The CDR3 DNA is TGTGCCAGTAGTCCTGTGTTGCGCGAATCACCCCTCCACTTT.

The CDR3 here is CASSESRVLNSYEQYF. The DNA for the CDR3 is TGCGCCAGCAGTGAGTCTAGAGTCCTGAACTCCTACGAGCAGTACTTC. J is TRBJ2-7 and V is TRBV10-1, with no clear D. The CDR3 length is 16 residues. V lost 0 bases to trimming and J lost 0 bases, with 12 bases between them. CDR1 is WNHNN, CDR2 SYGVQD, per germline (reference sequence).

CDR3 coding DNA: TGTGCCAGCAGCTTAGACTCCCGGGAGGTCTACTTC. Translated, it gives CASSLDSREVYF. This rearrangement joins TRBV11-3 to TRBJ2-7, with 7 bases aligning to TRBD2. The V gene's germline CDR1 is SGHNT and CDR2 YENEEA. This CDR3 has 12 residues. V shed 0 bases and J 13 bases; nucleotides not matched to a gene: 6.